A single sample is the source of the 2 T cell receptor beta chains below, sequenced in a study of T cell repertoires in breast cancer. Primers covering all TCR V genes were used in emulsion RT-PCR on CD8+ T cells. Unpaired genes were suppressed by blocking oligonucleotides during a second nested PCR. TCRdb re-called the emulsion pairing reads through MiXCR, storing one row per CDR3 protein. The sample holds roughly 38,000 distinct CDR3 sequences; over 40% are singletons and the top ten take approximately 62%. Sequenced sample: CD8+ T cells. The origin of the receptors is a pool of human donors with breast cancer or a healthy control (not recorded which).

The chain recombines TRBV12-3 or TRBV12-4 with TRBJ1-4; D is ambiguous. The CDR3 length is 14 residues. Trimming took 3 bases from V and 8 from J, leaving 13 bases between them. The CDR3, as DNA: TGTGCCAGCAGTTTGAATGGTTTTGGAGAAAAACTGTTTTTT. It yields the protein CASSLNGFGEKLFF.

The chain couples TRBV12-3 or TRBV12-4 to TRBJ2-5; D is undetermined. The CDR3 contains 13 residues. With 4 bases removed from V and 0 bases from J, the gap between germline ends came to 6 bases. CDR3 nucleotide sequence: TGTGCCAGCAGTTCGCACAACCAAGAGACCCAGTACTTC. Protein sequence: CASSSHNQETQYF.